These 27 T cell receptor beta chains share one sample of origin, sequenced in a study of blood T cell repertoires in COVID-19. Sequencing used immunoSEQ multiplex PCR; TCRdb keeps in-frame clones, though not all of them. Of about 370,000 clones detected, approximately 90% appear once; the ten largest clones hold less than 1.2%. The sample was PBMCs or T cells enriched from blood (not recorded which). These receptors originate from a young man who had recovered from COVID-19.

V usage is TRBV12-3 or TRBV12-4 and J usage is TRBJ1-1; 10 bases match TRBD1. The CDR3 runs to 13 residues. V shed 8 bases and J 6 bases; nucleotides not matched to a gene: 6. The CDR3 DNA reads as TGTGCCAGCGGCGGACAGGGGGAGGCTGAAGCTTTCTTT. Protein product: CASGGQGEAEAFF.

CDR3 DNA: TGTGCCAGCAGTACGTGGGCGGAAGCTTTCTTT. It is translated as CASSTWAEAFF. The V call is TRBV25-1, the J call TRBJ1-1; D is uncertain. This CDR3 has 11 residues. The V end was cut by 5 bases, the J end by 8 bases, with 9 bases between. Germline V gene sequence: CDR1 MGHDK, CDR2 SYGVNS.

The chain employs TRBV5-4 and TRBJ2-2; possible D gene TRBD1, 6 bases. The CDR3 is 15 amino acids. Germline CDR1 SGHNT, CDR2 YYREEE (reference sequence). The V gene lost 3 bases and the J gene lost 2 bases, with 11 bases spanning the gap. DNA of the CDR3: TGTGCCAGCAGCTCTTGGACAGCAAACACCGGGGAGCTGTTTTTT. Translated: CASSSWTANTGELFF.

Worth noting for this clone: Germline is not matched at one junction end, which may reflect a read error. V and J are TRBV2 and TRBJ1-3; D perhaps matches TRBD1 (5 bases). The CDR3 contains 14 residues. Looked up from germline, CDR1 is SNHLY and CDR2 is FYNNEI. The DNA of the CDR3 is TGTGCCGGCAGGACCCGACAGCCAGGAAACACCATATATTTT. This translates into CAGRTRQPGNTIYF.

The chain employs TRBV7-2 and TRBJ2-1; TRBD2 matches 8 bases. Looked up from germline, CDR1 is SGHTA and CDR2 is FQGNSA. The V and J ends lost 5 bases and 8 bases, in that order; junction bases with no gene match: 8. CDR3 size: 14 residues. CDR3 residues: CASSPGLVIHEQFF. CDR3 bases: TGTGCCAGCAGCCCGGGACTAGTCATACATGAGCAGTTCTTC. Looking up the rest from reference TRBV7-2 and TRBJ2-1 gives the full variable domain: GAGVSQSPSNKVTEKGKDVELRCDPISGHTALYWYRQSLGQGLEFLIYFQGNSAPDKSGLPSDRFSAERTGGSVSTLTIQRTQQEDSAVYLCASSPGLVIHEQFFGPGTRLTVL.

This chain connects TRBV11-3 to TRBJ2-7; possibly TRBD2 for D (5 bases). Per the germline V gene, CDR1 is SGHNT and CDR2 is YENEEA. The CDR3 spans 14 residues. Trimming stripped 0 bases from V and 7 bases from J, with 13 bases between. The CDR3 DNA reads as TGTGCCAGCAGCTTAGATGACACACGGGGAGAGCAGTACTTC. Translating gives CASSLDDTRGEQYF.

This clone occurred a few times. The V and J genes are TRBV18 and TRBJ1-1, with TRBD1 identical over 7 bases. The CDR3 is 13 residues long. With 8 bases clipped from V and 0 bases from J, the junction kept 3 bases outside the gene matches. In germline, CDR1 is KGHSH, CDR2 LQKENI. CDR3 in amino acids: CASQTGVNTEAFF. The CDR3 DNA reads TGTGCCAGCCAAACAGGGGTGAACACTGAAGCTTTCTTT.

The J gene is TRBJ1-1, the V gene TRBV11-3; no reliable D call. Germline lookup yields CDR1 SGHNT and CDR2 YENEEA. The germline V and J ends were trimmed by 0 bases and 1 base, with 3 bases remaining between them. This CDR3 is built from 13 residues. The CDR3 loop is CASSLDSNTEAFF. CDR3 sequence (DNA): TGTGCCAGCAGCTTAGACTCGAACACTGAAGCTTTCTTT.

This sequence joins TRBV5-1 and TRBJ2-1; 10 bases align to TRBD2. CDR1 and CDR2 from the germline V gene are SGHRS and YFSETQ. The CDR3 has 14 amino acids. The junction had 6 bases not matched to a gene; V was cut back by 6 bases and J by 6 bases. The DNA of the CDR3 is TGCGCCAGCACATGGACTAGCGGTCCCAATGAGCAGTTCTTC. Protein: CASTWTSGPNEQFF.

The chain employs TRBV30 and TRBJ2-7; D not resolved. This CDR3 contains 13 residues. Germline assignment: CDR1 GTSNPN and CDR2 SVGIG (reference sequence). Trimming shortened V by 0 bases and J by 3 bases, and 9 bases separated the two germline ends. The CDR3 spells CAWSVPPVYEQYF. CDR3 sequence (DNA): TGTGCCTGGAGTGTACCCCCAGTCTACGAGCAGTACTTC.

V is TRBV7-3 and J is TRBJ2-1, with TRBD2 identical over 9 bases. The CDR3 is 15 residues long. The V segment lost 4 bases and the J segment 9 bases; nucleotides outside the gene matches: 10. Germline CDR1 SGHTA, CDR2 FQGTGA. CDR3 protein: CASSSTNSGSGEQFF. CDR3 sequence (DNA): TGTGCCAGCAGCTCCACCAATAGCGGGAGCGGTGAGCAGTTCTTC.

The V call is TRBV7-9, the J call TRBJ2-3; no firm D call. The V gene's germline CDR1 is SEHNR and CDR2 FQNEAQ (reference sequence). The V and J ends lost 4 bases and 0 bases respectively, with 11 bases between them. This CDR3 has 15 residues. CDR3 nucleotides: TGTGCCAGCAGCTCTAATAGCTTCAGCACAGATACGCAGTATTTT. Its protein product is CASSSNSFSTDTQYF.

The DNA for the CDR3 is TGTGCCAGCAGCTTGTCTGGGGCAGGGAAGGGGGAGGAGACCCAGTACTTC. Translation gives CASSLSGAGKGEETQYF. The rearrangement uses TRBV5-4 and TRBJ2-5; maybe TRBD1 (6 bases). CDR3 length equals 17 residues. The ends were cut back, 1 base at V and 5 bases at J, with 21 bases in the middle. Germline CDR1 and CDR2: SGHNT and YYREEE (reference sequence).

This chain connects TRBV5-4 to TRBJ2-7; D might be TRBD2 (5 bases). The V end lost 5 bases, the J end lost 0 bases, and 9 bases lay between the germline ends. The germline CDR1 and CDR2 sequences are SGHNT and YYREEE (reference sequence). This CDR3 is built from 13 residues. Here the CDR3 DNA reads TGTGCCAGCAGGCCGGGAAACTCCTACGAGCAGTACTTC. This codes for CASRPGNSYEQYF.

This clone was counted a few times. V and J are TRBV7-9 and TRBJ2-1; 13 bases map to TRBD2. Germline assignment: CDR1 SEHNR and CDR2 FQNEAQ (reference sequence). The V gene end was trimmed by 4 bases and the J gene end by 9 bases; junction bases not matched to a gene: 6. The CDR3 has 15 residues. The CDR3 nucleotides are TGTGCCAGCAGCTCCGCGACTAGCGGGGGGCCTGAGCAGTTCTTC. Translation gives CASSSATSGGPEQFF. Combining the CDR3 with reference TRBV7-9 and TRBJ2-1 gives the whole variable domain DTGVSQNPRHKITKRGQNVTFRCDPISEHNRLYWYRQTLGQGPEFLTYFQNEAQLEKSRLLSDRFSAERPKGSFSTLEIQRTEQGDSAMYLCASSSATSGGPEQFFGPGTRLTVL.

This chain connects TRBV19 to TRBJ1-1; 9 nucleotides align to TRBD1. Germline V gene data show CDR1 as LNHDA and CDR2 as SQIVND (reference sequence). J was trimmed by 5 bases and V by 4 bases; bases with no gene match: 14. The CDR3 runs 17 residues. The CDR3 here is CASSNLLTGGGRTEAFF. The CDR3 bases are TGTGCCAGTAGTAACCTATTAACAGGGGGCGGGAGGACTGAAGCTTTCTTT.

The gene calls are TRBV15 and TRBJ2-5, with D possibly being TRBD2 (5 bases). Germline V gives CDR1 LNHNV, CDR2 YYDKDF (reference sequence). V was clipped by 0 bases and J by 2 bases, with 7 bases between them. The CDR3 covers 14 residues. DNA of the CDR3: TGTGCCACCAGCAGAGAGCGGGTTCAAGAGACCCAGTACTTC. The encoded protein is CATSRERVQETQYF. Using reference TRBV15 and TRBJ2-5 for the parts outside the CDR3, the full variable domain is DAMVIQNPRYQVTQFGKPVTLSCSQTLNHNVMYWYQQKSSQAPKLLFHYYDKDFNNEADTPDNFQSRRPNTSFCFLDIRSPGLGDTAMYLCATSRERVQETQYFGPGTRLLVL.

This clone was counted only a few times. The chain has TRBV28 and TRBJ2-7; perhaps TRBD2 as D (5 bases). CDR1 and CDR2 (germline): MDHEN, SYDVKM. The CDR3 loop spans 15 amino acids. The V end was cut by 5 bases, the J end by 0 bases, with 14 bases between. CDR3: CASSLAGIPSYEQYF. CDR3 nucleotide sequence: TGTGCCAGCAGTCTAGCTGGAATACCCTCCTACGAGCAGTACTTC.

In its sample, this clone was seen once. One end of the junction fails to match germline, which may point to a read error. The CDR3 nucleotides are TGCGCCAGCAGCTTGAGAGCCCAAAACATTCAGTACTTC. Translated, it gives CASSLRAQNIQYF. This rearrangement joins TRBV5-1 to TRBJ2-4; no firm D call. The CDR3 extends over 13 amino acids. The germline CDR1 and CDR2 sequences are SGHRS and YFSETQ. Combining the CDR3 with reference TRBV5-1 and TRBJ2-4 gives the whole variable domain KAGVTQTPRYLIKTRGQQVTLSCSPISGHRSVSWYQQTPGQGLQFLFEYFSETQRNKGNFPGRFSGRQFSNSRSEMNVSTLELGDSALYLCASSLRAQNIQYFGAGTRLSVL.

The chain combines TRBV10-3 with TRBJ2-2; the match to TRBD2 covers 8 bases. Germline trimming cut 0 bases from V and 0 bases from J; bases unmatched to any gene: 15. Germline V gene data show CDR1 as ENHRY and CDR2 as SYGVKD. CDR3 size: 21 residues. CDR3 sequence reads: CAISESIAGLAPPTNTGELFF. The CDR3 nucleotides are TGTGCCATCAGTGAGTCGATAGCGGGGTTGGCGCCTCCAACGAACACCGGGGAGCTGTTTTTT.

The chain has TRBV19 and TRBJ1-5; D gene unclear. The V and J ends lost 8 bases and 4 bases respectively, with 36 bases between them. The CDR3 covers 21 residues. Germline assignment: CDR1 LNHDA and CDR2 SQIVND (reference sequence). The CDR3 DNA reads TGTGCCAGTCAACGGCTGCCAAATTCTCGCCAGCCTGAGGGCTTTAATCAGCCCCAGCATTTT. It codes for CASQRLPNSRQPEGFNQPQHF.

The CDR3 is CASSLEQGIAEAFF. DNA of the CDR3: TGTGCCAGCTCACTAGAACAGGGGATCGCTGAAGCTTTCTTT. The chain links TRBV18 to TRBJ1-1; 7 bases line up with TRBD1. V was pared by 4 bases and J by 6 bases, with 8 bases of the junction left unmatched. This CDR3 is built from 14 residues. Germline V CDR1 and CDR2: KGHSH, LQKENI.

This clone was seen only once. V is TRBV18 and J is TRBJ2-7, with 11 nucleotides matching TRBD2. Trimming at V came to 3 bases and at J to 7 bases, leaving 8 bases not matched to a gene. CDR1 and CDR2 from the germline V gene are KGHSH and LQKENI. CDR3 length equals 15 residues. CDR3 DNA sequence: TGTGCCAGCTCACCGGAACTAGCGGGAGTCTCTGAGCAGTACTTC. The encoded protein is CASSPELAGVSEQYF.

The CDR3 region is CASSPAGVVDTEAFF. CDR3 DNA: TGTGCCAGCAGCCCGGCAGGGGTGGTCGACACTGAAGCTTTCTTT. This rearrangement joins TRBV14 to TRBJ1-1, with D possibly being TRBD1 (6 bases). Germline CDR1 SGHDN, CDR2 FVKESK. V was shortened by 4 bases and J by 3 bases, with 15 bases between the two germline ends. There are 15 residues in the CDR3.

V gene TRBV4-1 combines with J gene TRBJ2-5, with D perhaps matching TRBD1 (5 bases). Germline V lookup: CDR1 MGHRA, CDR2 YSYEKL. Trimming removed 5 bases from V and 6 bases from J, with 7 bases in between. The CDR3 contains 11 residues. The DNA of the CDR3 is TGCGCCAGCAGCAGGGGTAAGACCCAGTACTTC. Amino acid sequence: CASSRGKTQYF.

This clone was recorded once. The chain is built from TRBV19 and TRBJ2-7; 8 bases match TRBD1. The CDR3 extends over 13 amino acids. Looked up from germline, CDR1 is LNHDA and CDR2 is SQIVND (reference sequence). The ends lost 9 bases at V and 4 bases at J; junction bases unmatched: 8. The CDR3 region is CASQDRVGYEQYF. CDR3 sequence (DNA): TGTGCCAGCCAGGACAGGGTCGGGTACGAGCAGTACTTC.

The rearrangement links TRBV5-1 to TRBJ2-3, with 9 bases fitting TRBD1. The junction had 6 bases not matched to a gene; V was cut back by 2 bases and J by 2 bases. The CDR3 totals 16 residues. The germline gives CDR1 SGHRS, CDR2 YFSETQ. The CDR3 DNA follows: TGCGCCAGCAGCTTTTCCGGGACAGGGACCACAGATACGCAGTATTTT. Protein sequence: CASSFSGTGTTDTQYF. The full variable domain, with the rest looked up from reference TRBV5-1 and TRBJ2-3, is KAGVTQTPRYLIKTRGQQVTLSCSPISGHRSVSWYQQTPGQGLQFLFEYFSETQRNKGNFPGRFSGRQFSNSRSEMNVSTLELGDSALYLCASSFSGTGTTDTQYFGPGTRLTVL.